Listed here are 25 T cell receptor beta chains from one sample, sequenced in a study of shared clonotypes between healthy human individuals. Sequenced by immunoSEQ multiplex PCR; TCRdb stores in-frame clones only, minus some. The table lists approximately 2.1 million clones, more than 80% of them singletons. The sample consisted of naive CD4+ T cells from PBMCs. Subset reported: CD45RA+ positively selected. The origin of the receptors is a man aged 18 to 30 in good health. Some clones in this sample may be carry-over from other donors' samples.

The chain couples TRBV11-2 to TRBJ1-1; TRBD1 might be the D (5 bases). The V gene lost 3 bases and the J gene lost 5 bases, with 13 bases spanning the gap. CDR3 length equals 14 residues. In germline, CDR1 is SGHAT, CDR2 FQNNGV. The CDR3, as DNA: TGTGCCAGCAGCTTTGCGGTTCGGGGGACTGAAGCTTTCTTT. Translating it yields CASSFAVRGTEAFF.

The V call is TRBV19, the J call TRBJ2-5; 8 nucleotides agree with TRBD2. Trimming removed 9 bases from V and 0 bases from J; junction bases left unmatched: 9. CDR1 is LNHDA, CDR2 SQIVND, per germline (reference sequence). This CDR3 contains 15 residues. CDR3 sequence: CARDFGGRNQETQYF. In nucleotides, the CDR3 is TGTGCCAGAGATTTCGGCGGGAGGAACCAAGAGACCCAGTACTTC.

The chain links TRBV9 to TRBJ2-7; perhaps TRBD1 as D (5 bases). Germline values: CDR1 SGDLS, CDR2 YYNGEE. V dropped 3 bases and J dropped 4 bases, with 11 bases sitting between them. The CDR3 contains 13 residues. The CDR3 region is CASSAQTEYEQYF. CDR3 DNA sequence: TGTGCCAGCAGCGCCCAGACAGAATACGAGCAGTACTTC.

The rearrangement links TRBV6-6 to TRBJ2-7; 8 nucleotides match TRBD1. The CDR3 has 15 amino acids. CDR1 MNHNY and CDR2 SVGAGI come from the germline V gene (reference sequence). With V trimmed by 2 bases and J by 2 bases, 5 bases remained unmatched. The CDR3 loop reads CASSYDWDRTYEQYF. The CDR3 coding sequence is TGTGCCAGCAGTTACGATTGGGACAGGACCTACGAGCAGTACTTC.

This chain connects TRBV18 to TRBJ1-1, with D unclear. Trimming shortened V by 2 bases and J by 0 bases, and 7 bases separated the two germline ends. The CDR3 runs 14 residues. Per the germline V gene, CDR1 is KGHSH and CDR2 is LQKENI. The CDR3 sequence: CASSPNGMNTEAFF. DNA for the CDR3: TGTGCCAGCTCACCAAACGGGATGAACACTGAAGCTTTCTTT.

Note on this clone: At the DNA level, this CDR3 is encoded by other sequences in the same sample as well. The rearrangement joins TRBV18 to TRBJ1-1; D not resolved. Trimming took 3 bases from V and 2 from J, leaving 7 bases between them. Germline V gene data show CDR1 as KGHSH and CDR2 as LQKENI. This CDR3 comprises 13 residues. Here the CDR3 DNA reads TGTGCCAGCTCACCCAGGACTAACACTGAAGCTTTCTTT. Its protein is CASSPRTNTEAFF.

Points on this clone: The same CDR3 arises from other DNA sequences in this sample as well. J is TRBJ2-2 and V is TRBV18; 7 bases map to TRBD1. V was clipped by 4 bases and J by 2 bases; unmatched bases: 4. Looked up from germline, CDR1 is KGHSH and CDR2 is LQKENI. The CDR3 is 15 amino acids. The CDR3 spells CASSLGQPNTGELFF. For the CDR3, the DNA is TGTGCCAGCTCACTGGGACAGCCAAACACCGGGGAGCTGTTTTTT.

CDR3 protein: CASTSRTSGRAGFGNEQFF. CDR3 coding DNA: TGTGCCAGCACTTCTCGGACTAGCGGGAGGGCCGGGTTCGGGAATGAGCAGTTCTTC. This chain joins TRBV27 and TRBJ2-1; TRBD2 matches at 15 bases. Unmatched junction bases numbered 17, after V lost 7 bases and J lost 7 bases. This CDR3 comprises 19 residues. CDR1 MNHEY and CDR2 SMNVEV come from the germline V gene (reference sequence).

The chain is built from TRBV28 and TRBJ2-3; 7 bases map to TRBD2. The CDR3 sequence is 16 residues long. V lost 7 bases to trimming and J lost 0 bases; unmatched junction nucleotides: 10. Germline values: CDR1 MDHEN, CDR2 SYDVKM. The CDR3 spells CASMRLGSGSTDTQYF. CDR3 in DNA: TGTGCCAGCATGCGTCTGGGTAGCGGGAGCACAGATACGCAGTATTTT.

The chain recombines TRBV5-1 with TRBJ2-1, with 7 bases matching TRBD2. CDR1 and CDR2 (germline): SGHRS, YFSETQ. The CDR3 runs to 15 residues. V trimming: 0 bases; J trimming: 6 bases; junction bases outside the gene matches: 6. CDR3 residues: CASSLASGYINEQFF. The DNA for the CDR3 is TGCGCCAGCAGCTTGGCTAGCGGATATATCAATGAGCAGTTCTTC.

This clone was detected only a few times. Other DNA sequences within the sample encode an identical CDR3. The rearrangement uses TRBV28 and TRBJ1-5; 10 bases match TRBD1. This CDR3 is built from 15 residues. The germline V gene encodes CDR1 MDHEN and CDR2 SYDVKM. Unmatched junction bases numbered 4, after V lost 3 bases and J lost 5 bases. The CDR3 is CASSLTGQGDQPQHF. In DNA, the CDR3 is TGTGCCAGCAGTTTGACCGGACAGGGGGATCAGCCCCAGCATTTT.

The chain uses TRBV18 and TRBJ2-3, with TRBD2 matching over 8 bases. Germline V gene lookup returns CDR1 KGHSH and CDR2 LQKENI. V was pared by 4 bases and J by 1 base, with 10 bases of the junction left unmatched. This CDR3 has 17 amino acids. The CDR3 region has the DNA TGTGCCAGCTCACGAGGGAGCGGGGGCACGGGCACAGATACGCAGTATTTT. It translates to CASSRGSGGTGTDTQYF.

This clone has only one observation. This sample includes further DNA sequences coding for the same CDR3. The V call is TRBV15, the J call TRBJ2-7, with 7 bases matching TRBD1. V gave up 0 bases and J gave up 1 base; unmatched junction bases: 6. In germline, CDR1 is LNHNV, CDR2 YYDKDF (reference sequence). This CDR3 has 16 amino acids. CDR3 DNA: TGTGCCACCAGCAGAGATCTGGGCAGGGGGTCCTACGAGCAGTACTTC. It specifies CATSRDLGRGSYEQYF. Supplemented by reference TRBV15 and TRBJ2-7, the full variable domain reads DAMVIQNPRYQVTQFGKPVTLSCSQTLNHNVMYWYQQKSSQAPKLLFHYYDKDFNNEADTPDNFQSRRPNTSFCFLDIRSPGLGDTAMYLCATSRDLGRGSYEQYFGPGTRLTVT.

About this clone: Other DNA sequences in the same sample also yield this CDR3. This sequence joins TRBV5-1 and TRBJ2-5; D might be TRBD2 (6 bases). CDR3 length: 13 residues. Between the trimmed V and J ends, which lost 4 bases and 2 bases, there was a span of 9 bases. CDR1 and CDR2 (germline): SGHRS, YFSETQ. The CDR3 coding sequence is TGCGCCAGCAGCCAGGGACTTCAAGAGACCCAGTACTTC. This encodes CASSQGLQETQYF. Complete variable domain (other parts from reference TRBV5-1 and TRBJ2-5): KAGVTQTPRYLIKTRGQQVTLSCSPISGHRSVSWYQQTPGQGLQFLFEYFSETQRNKGNFPGRFSGRQFSNSRSEMNVSTLELGDSALYLCASSQGLQETQYFGPGTRLLVL.

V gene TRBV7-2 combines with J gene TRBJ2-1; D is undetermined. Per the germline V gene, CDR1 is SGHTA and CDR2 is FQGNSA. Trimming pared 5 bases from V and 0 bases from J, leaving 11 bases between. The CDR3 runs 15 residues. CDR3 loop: CASSLSVGSYNEQFF. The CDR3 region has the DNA TGTGCCAGCAGCCTCTCGGTGGGCTCCTACAATGAGCAGTTCTTC.

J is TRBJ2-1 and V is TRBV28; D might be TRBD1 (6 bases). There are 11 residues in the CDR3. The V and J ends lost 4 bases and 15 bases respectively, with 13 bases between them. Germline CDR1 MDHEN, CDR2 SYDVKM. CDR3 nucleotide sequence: TGTGCCAGCAGTTCCCGACCAGGGGCGTTCTTC. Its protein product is CASSSRPGAFF.

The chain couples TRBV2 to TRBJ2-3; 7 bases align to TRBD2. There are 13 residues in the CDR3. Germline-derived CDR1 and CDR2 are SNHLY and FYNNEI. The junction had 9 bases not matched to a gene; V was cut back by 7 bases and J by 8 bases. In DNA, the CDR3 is TGTGCCAGCACTCAGGTCGGGGGGTCTACGCAGTATTTT. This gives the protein CASTQVGGSTQYF.

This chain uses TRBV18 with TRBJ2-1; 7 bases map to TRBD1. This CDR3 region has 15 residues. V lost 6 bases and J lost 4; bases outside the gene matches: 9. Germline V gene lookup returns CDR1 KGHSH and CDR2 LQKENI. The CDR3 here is CASSSQGVPYNEQFF. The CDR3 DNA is TGTGCCAGCTCGTCGCAGGGGGTGCCATACAATGAGCAGTTCTTC. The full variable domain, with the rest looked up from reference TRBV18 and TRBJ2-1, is NAGVMQNPRHLVRRRGQEARLRCSPMKGHSHVYWYRQLPEEGLKFMVYLQKENIIDESGMPKERFSAEFPKEGPSILRIQQVVRGDSAAYFCASSSQGVPYNEQFFGPGTRLTVL.

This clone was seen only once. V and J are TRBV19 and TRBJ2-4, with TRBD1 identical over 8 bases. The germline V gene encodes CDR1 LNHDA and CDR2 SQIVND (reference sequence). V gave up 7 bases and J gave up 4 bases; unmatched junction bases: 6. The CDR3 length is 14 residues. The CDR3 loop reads CASTKTGEKNIQYF. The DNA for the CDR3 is TGTGCCAGTACCAAGACAGGGGAAAAAAACATTCAGTACTTC.

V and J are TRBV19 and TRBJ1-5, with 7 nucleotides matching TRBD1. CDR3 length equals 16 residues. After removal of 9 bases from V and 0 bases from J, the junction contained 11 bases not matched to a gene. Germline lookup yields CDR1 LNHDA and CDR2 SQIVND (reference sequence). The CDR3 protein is CASRGTALHSNQPQHF. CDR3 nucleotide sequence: TGTGCCAGCCGGGGGACAGCACTTCATAGCAATCAGCCCCAGCATTTT.

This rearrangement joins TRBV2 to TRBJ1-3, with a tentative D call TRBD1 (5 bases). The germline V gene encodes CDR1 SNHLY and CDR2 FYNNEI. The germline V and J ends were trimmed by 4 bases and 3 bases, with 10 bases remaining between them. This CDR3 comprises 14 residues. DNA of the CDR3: TGTGCCAGCAGTGCTCTGGGGGTTGGAAACACCATATATTTT. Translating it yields CASSALGVGNTIYF.

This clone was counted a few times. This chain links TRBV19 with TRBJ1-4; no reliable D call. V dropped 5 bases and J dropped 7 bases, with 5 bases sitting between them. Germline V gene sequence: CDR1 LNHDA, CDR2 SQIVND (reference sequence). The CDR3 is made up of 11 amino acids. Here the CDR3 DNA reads TGTGCCAGTAGTTCAATTGAAAAACTGTTTTTT. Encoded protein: CASSSIEKLFF.

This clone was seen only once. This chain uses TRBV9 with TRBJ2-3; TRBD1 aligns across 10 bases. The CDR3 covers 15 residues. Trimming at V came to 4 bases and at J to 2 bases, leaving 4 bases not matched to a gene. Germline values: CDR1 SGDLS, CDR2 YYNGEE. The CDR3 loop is CASSWGTGVTDTQYF. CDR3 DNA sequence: TGTGCCAGCAGCTGGGGGACAGGGGTCACAGATACGCAGTATTTT.

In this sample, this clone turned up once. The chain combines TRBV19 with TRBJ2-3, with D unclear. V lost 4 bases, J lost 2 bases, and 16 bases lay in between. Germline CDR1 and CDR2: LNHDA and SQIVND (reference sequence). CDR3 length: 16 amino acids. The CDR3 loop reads CASSTDRTPHTDTQYF. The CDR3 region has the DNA TGTGCCAGTAGTACAGACCGTACCCCCCACACAGATACGCAGTATTTT.

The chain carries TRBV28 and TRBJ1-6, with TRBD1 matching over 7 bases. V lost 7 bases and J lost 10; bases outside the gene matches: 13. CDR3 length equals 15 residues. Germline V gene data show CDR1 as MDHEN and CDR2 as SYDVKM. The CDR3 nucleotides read TGTGCCAGCACCCTACAGGGGAGAGGGAGATCACCCCTCCACTTT. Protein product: CASTLQGRGRSPLHF.